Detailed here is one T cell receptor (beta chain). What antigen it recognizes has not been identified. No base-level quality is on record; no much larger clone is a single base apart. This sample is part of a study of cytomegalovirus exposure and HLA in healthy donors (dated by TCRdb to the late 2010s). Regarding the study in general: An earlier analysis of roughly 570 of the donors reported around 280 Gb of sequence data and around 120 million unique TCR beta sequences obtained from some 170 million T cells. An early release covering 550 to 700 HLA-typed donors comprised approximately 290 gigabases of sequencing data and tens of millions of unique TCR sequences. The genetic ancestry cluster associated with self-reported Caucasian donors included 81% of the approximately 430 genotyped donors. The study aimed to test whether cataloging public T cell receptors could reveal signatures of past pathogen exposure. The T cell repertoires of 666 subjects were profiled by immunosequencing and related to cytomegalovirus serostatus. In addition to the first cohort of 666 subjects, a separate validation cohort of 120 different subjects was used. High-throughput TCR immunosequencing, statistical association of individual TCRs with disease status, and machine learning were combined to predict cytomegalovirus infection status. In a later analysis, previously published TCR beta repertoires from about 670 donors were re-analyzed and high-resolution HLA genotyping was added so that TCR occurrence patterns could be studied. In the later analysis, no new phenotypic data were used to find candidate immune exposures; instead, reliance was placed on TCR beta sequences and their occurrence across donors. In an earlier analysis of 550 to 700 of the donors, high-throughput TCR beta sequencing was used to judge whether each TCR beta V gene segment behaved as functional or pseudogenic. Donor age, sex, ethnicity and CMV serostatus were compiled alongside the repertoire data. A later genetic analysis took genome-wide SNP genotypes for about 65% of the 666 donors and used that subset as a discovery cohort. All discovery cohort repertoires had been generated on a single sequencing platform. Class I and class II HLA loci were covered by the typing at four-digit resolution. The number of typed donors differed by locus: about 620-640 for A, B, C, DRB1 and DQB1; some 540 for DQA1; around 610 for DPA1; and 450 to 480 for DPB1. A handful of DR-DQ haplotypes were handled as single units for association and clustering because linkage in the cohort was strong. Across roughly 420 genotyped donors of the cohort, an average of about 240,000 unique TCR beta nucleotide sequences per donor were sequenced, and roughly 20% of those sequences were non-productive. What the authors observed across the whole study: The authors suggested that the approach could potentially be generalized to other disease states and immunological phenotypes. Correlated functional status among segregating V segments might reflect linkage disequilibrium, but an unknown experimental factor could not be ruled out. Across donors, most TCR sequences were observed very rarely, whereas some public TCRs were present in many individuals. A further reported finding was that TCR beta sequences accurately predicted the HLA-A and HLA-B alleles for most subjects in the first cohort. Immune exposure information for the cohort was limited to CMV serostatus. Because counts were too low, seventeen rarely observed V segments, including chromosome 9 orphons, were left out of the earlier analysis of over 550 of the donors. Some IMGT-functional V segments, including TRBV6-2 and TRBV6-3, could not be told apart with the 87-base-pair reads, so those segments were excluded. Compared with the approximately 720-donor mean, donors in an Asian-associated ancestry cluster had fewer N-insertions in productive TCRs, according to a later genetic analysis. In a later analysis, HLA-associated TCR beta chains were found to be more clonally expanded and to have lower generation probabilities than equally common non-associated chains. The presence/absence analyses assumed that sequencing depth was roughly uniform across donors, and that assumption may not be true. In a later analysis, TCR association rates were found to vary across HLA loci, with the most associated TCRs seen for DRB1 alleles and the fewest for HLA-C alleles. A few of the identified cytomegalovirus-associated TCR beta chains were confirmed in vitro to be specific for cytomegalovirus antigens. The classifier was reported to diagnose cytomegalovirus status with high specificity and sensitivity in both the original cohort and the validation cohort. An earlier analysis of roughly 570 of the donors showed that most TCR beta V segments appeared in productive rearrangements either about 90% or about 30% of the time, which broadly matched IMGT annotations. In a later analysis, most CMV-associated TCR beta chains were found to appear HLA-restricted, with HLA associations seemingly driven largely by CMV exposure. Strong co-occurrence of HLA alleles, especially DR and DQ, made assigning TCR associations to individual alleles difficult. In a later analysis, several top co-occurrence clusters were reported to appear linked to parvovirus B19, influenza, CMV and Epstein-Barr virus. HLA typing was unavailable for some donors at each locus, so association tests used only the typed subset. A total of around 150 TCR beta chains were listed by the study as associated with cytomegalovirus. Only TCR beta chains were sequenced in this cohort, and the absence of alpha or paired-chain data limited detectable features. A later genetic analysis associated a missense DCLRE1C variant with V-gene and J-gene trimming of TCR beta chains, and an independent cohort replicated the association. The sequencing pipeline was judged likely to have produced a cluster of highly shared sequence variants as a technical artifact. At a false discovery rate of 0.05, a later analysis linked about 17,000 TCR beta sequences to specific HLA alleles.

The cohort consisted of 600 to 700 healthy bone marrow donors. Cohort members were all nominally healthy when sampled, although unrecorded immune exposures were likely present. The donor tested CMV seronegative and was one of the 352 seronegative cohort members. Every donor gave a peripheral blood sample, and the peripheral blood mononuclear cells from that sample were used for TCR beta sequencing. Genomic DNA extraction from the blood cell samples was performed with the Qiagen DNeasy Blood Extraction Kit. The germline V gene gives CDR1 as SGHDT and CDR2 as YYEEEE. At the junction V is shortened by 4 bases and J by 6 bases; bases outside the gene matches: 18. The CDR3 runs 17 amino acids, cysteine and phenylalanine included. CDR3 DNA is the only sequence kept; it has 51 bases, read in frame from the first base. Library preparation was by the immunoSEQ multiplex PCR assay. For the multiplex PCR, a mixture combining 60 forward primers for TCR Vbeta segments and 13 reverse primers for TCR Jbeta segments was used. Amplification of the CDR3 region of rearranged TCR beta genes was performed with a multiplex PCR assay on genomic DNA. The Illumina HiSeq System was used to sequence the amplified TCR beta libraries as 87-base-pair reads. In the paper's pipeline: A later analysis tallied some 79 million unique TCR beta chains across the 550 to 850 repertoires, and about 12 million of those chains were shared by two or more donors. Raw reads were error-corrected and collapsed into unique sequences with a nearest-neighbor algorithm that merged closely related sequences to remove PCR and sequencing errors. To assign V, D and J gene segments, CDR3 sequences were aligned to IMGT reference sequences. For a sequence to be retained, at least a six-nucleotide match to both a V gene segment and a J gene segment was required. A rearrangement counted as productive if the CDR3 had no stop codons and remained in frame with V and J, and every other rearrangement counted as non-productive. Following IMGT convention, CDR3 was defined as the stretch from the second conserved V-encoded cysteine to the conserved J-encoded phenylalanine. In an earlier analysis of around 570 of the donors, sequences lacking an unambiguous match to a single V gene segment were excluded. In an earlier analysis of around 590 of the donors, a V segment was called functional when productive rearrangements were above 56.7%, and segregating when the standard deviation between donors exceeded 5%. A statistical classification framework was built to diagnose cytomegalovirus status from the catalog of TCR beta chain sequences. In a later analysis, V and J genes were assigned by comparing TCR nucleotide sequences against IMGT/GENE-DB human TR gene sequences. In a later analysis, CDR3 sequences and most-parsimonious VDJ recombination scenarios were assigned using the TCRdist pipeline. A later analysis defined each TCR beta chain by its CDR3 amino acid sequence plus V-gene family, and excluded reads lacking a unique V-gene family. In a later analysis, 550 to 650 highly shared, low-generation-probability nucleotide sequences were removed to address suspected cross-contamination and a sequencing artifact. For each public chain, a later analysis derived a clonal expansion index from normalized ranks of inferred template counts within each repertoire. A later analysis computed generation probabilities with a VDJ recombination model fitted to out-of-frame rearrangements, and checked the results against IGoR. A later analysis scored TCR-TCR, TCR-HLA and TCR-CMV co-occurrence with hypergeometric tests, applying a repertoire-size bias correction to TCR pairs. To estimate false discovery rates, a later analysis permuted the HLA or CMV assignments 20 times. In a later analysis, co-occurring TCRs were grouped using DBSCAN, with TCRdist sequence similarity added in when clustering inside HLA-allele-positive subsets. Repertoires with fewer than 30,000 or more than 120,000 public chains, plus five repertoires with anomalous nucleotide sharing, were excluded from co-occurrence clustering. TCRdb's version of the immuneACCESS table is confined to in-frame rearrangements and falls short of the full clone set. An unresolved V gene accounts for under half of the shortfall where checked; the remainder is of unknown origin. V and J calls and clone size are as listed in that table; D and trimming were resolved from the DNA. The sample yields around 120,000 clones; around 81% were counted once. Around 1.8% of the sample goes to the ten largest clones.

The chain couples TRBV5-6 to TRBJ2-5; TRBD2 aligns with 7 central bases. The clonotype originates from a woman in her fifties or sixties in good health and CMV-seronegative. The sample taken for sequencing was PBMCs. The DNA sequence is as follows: TGTGCCAGCAGCAAGAGGAAGGGCGGGAGTCCGTCAAAGACCCAGTACTTC. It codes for CASSKRKGGSPSKTQYF.